This T cell receptor (beta chain) was sequenced for a study of blood T cell repertoires in COVID-19. The CDR3 covers 18 residues. The V and J ends lost 3 bases and 1 base respectively, with 21 bases between them. Germline V gene data show CDR1 as SEHNR and CDR2 as FQNEAQ (reference sequence). TCRdb's copy holds only in-frame clones and misses some; the assay was immunoSEQ multiplex PCR. The sample carries over 15,000 clones, approximately 89% recorded once. This sequence was found in a human donor in a cohort sampled during active COVID-19. Material for sequencing was peripheral blood. The J gene is TRBJ2-5, the V gene TRBV7-9, with a weak D call TRBD2 (6 bases). The CDR3 region has the DNA TGTGCCAGCAGCTTGGCGGGACTGAACCCTAGCCCCCAAGAGACCCAGTACTTC. It yields the protein CASSLAGLNPSPQETQYF.